This T cell receptor (beta chain) was observed in a study of T-cell reconstitution after alpha-beta-depleted transplantation in children. Study-level points and caveats: T-cell counts and diversity at one year post-transplant came mainly from newly produced T cells. Reported findings indicate that, about two months after transplant, alpha-beta T cells came from several hundred expanded clones, which were derived from non-depleted graft cells.

For TCRbeta, the library was prepared with unique molecular identifiers. One entry per CDR3 protein, called by TCRdb with MiXCR from the PCR reads. The table has about 580,000 distinct CDR3 sequences, approximately 22% seen once. Concerning this clonotype itself: No antigen is known for it.

The CDR3 totals 15 residues. V shed 2 bases and J 9 bases; nucleotides not matched to a gene: 6. Germline CDR1 is KGHSH and CDR2 is LQKENI. The source material was PBMCs, mostly from graft donor cells, sampled 360 days after TCRalphabeta/CD19-depleted stem cell transplant. This clonotype was sampled from a boy in the first two years of life who had a stem cell transplant for acute myeloid leukemia, so the T cells may come from the graft donor. The V call is TRBV18, the J call TRBJ1-6, with TRBD1 matching 8 bases. For the CDR3, the DNA is TGTGCCAGCTCACCAGACAGGGGCTATGGTTCACCCCTCCACTTT. Protein product: CASSPDRGYGSPLHF. Looking up the rest from reference TRBV18 and TRBJ1-6 gives the full variable domain: NAGVMQNPRHLVRRRGQEARLRCSPMKGHSHVYWYRQLPEEGLKFMVYLQKENIIDESGMPKERFSAEFPKEGPSILRIQQVVRGDSAAYFCASSPDRGYGSPLHFGNGTRLTVT.